This T cell receptor (beta chain) was sequenced during a study of cytotoxic CD8 clonotypes in ibrutinib-treated CLL (dated by TCRdb to the early 2020s). Turning to the overall study: The cohort was composed of ten to eleven relapsed/refractory and about 15 treatment-naive patients; IGHV unmutated status was identified in some 17 patients. Responses were partial in approximately 24 patients and complete in 2; after median approximately 66 months follow-up, around 15 stayed in remission and 12 progressed. Samples at response were collected after a median of approximately twelve months of treatment, with a range of 6 to 36 months. On average, each sample yielded about 260,000 productive templates and tens of thousands of productive rearrangements. Of the approximately 90 people in the trial, around 25 had longitudinal samples available. Cryopreserved peripheral blood mononuclear cells were collected at three points: before therapy, at response, and at either sustained remission or disease progression. Every remission and progressive disease sample was obtained while ibrutinib was still being received by the patients.

From the cysteine up to the phenylalanine, the CDR3 has a length of 16 residues. The only DNA kept is the CDR3, 48 bases in frame from the first base. The goal of deep resolution MiSeq sequencing was a depth between 1 in 1 million and 1 in 200,000 T cells, and coverage averaged 10x per clonotype. The immunoSEQ hsTCRB Kit was used to generate the TCR beta libraries. The source study handled its data this way. ImmunoSEQ Data Assistant and ImmunoSEQ Analyzer were used for data analysis, and V, D and J genes were assigned according to IMGT definitions. Clonality, which ranges from 0 to 1, was calculated by subtracting the normalized Shannon entropy of productive rearrangement frequencies from one. Only overrepresented clonotypes making up at least 0.05% of the repertoire of each patient were included in the public clonotype analysis. Roughly 12 age-matched healthy donor repertoires from immuneACCESS were used as controls for clonality. Drawn from immuneACCESS, this table holds only the in-frame rearrangements with V and J called that TCRdb kept. Clones are partly lost; checked studies trace under half to an unresolved V gene and leave the rest unexplained. V and J calls and clone size are copied from that table; D and trimming were computed from the DNA. The sample table contains 110,000 to 150,000 clones; only one count was recorded for 85% to 95% of them. In total, the top ten clones hold roughly a tenth of the sample.

The sample's time point label is to be understood as: approximately eleven months on ibrutinib. For TCR beta library preparation, approximately 2 micrograms of genomic DNA was extracted from cryopreserved PBMCs. High-throughput TCR beta sequencing was performed on longitudinal blood samples from CLL patients receiving ibrutinib monotherapy. The patients took part in an open-label, single-center phase 2 trial of ibrutinib monotherapy. The research as a whole found: At baseline, clonality was higher than in age-matched healthy donors and showed a strong correlation with circulating CD8+ T-cell counts. Sampling times were not matched between patients in sustained remission and patients whose disease was progressing, and lymph node repertoires were not examined. Public clonotypes were found to be uncommon and were observed to contract or remain stable during treatment; the increase in clonality was shown to reflect expansion of private clonotypes at ibrutinib response. An increase in clonality was observed at ibrutinib response, with clonality remaining stable during sustained remission and falling back toward baseline at progression.

As for this clone: Its antigen is not yet known. No qualities accompany the bases; no much larger clone lies one base away.

The clonotype was recovered from a human donor with chronic lymphocytic leukemia. The receptor chain draws on TRBV12-1 and TRBJ1-5; the table assigns TRBD1, which was not confirmed against the DNA. TRBV12-1 is shown as a pseudogene. The sequencing here drew on PBMCs, taken after 12 months of ibrutinib treatment. The DNA sequence is as follows: TGTGCCAGCAGCTCCGACAGGACAATTAGCAATCAGCCCCAGCATTTT. Translated, it reads CASSSDRTISNQPQHF.